This T cell receptor beta chain was found in a study of cytomegalovirus exposure and HLA in healthy donors. Worth noting for this clone: Its antigen is undetermined.

After removal of 9 bases from V and 5 bases from J, the junction contained 13 bases not matched to a gene. Germline CDR1 is SEHNR and CDR2 is FQNEAQ (reference sequence). The CDR3 consists of 14 residues. Primers: 60 Vbeta forward and 13 Jbeta reverse. The protocol was immunoSEQ multiplex PCR, while the TCRdb copy is restricted to in-frame clones and leaves out a portion. The data contain 200,000 to 250,000 clones, 75% to 85% of them singletons. Broader study findings: Published work reported that the classifier diagnosed cytomegalovirus status with high specificity and sensitivity. Earlier findings revealed that most TCR beta V segments proved productive either about 87% or about 30% of the time. The study dropped some indistinguishable V segments, TRBV6-2 and TRBV6-3 among them.

The rearrangement links TRBV7-9 to TRBJ2-7; TRBD1 agrees at 7 bases. Sequences were obtained from PBMCs. The clonotype originates from a woman in her 40s in good health and CMV-seronegative. CDR3 nucleotides: TGTGCCAGTTGGCAGGGGGATCCCAAGGACGAGCAGTACTTC. Its protein product is CASWQGDPKDEQYF. The full variable domain, its missing parts supplied by reference TRBV7-9 and TRBJ2-7, is DTGVSQNPRHKITKRGQNVTFRCDPISEHNRLYWYRQTLGQGPEFLTYFQNEAQLEKSRLLSDRFSAERPKGSFSTLEIQRTEQGDSAMYLCASWQGDPKDEQYFGPGTRLTVT.